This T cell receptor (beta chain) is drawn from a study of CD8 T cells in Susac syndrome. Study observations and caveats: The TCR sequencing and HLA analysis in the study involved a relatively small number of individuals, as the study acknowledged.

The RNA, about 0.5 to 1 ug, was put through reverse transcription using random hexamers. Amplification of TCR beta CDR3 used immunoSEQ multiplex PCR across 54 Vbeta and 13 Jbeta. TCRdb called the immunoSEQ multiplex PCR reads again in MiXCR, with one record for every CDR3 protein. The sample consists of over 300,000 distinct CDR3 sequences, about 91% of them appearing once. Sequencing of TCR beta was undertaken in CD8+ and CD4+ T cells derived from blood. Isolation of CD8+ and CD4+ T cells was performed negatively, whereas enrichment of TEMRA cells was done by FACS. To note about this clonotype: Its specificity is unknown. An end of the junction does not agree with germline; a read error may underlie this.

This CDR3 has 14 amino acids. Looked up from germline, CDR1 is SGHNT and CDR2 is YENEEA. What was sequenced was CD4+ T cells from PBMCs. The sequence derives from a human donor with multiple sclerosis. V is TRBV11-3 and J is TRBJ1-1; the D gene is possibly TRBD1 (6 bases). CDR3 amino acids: CASSLRQDNTEASF. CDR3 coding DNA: TGTGCCAGCAGCCTCAGACAGGACAACACTGAAGCTTCCTTT.